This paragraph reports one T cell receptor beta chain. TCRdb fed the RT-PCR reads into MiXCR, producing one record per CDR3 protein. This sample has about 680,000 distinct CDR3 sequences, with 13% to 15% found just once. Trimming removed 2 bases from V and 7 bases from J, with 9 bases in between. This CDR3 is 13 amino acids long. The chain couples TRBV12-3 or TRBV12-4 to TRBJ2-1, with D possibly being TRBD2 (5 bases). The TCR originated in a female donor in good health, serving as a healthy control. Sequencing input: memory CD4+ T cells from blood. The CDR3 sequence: CASSLLARNEQFF. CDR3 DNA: TGTGCCAGCAGTTTACTAGCTCGGAATGAGCAGTTCTTC.